Listed here is a single T cell receptor beta chain. Its matching antigen is unknown. This record belongs to a study of cytomegalovirus exposure and HLA in healthy donors. Study-wide points: It was only CMV serostatus that was available as immune exposure information.

V was trimmed by 5 bases and J by 5 bases, leaving 13 bases between them. Germline loops: CDR1 SEHNR, CDR2 FQNEAQ (reference sequence). This CDR3 contains 14 residues. Primers included in the PCR were 60 Vbeta and 13 Jbeta primers. Repertoires were generated with immunoSEQ multiplex PCR, while TCRdb's copy carries only in-frame clones and drops some. The sample has under 150,000 clones, 70% to 80% seen once. This clonotype originated in a woman aged 60 to 75 in good health and CMV-seronegative. This sequence joins TRBV7-9 and TRBJ1-5; D perhaps matches TRBD1 (6 bases). Sequencing input: PBMCs. The CDR3, as DNA: TGTGCCAGCAGCCGGGGACATAAGGATCAGCCCCAGCATTTT. It translates to CASSRGHKDQPQHF.